This TCR beta chain was observed in a study of T-cell reconstitution after alpha-beta-depleted transplantation in children. The table lists this clonotype with many counts. V was pared by 6 bases and J by 6 bases, with 18 bases between. The germline CDR1 and CDR2 sequences are MNHEY and SMNVEV (reference sequence). The CDR3 totals 14 residues. It was with unique molecular identifiers that the TCRbeta library was prepared. TCRdb re-analysed the PCR reads in MiXCR, keeping a single row per CDR3 protein. This table holds over 400,000 distinct CDR3 sequences, around two fifths found once. The TCR originated in a girl aged 2-9 years with aplastic anemia, due to receive a stem cell transplant. This chain links TRBV27 with TRBJ2-7; D is ambiguous. The sequenced sample was PBMCs, obtained before TCRalphabeta/CD19-depleted stem cell transplant. CDR3 amino acids: CASSLTGSESEQYF. In nucleotides, the CDR3 is TGTGCCAGCAGCCTAACTGGTAGTGAGAGCGAGCAGTACTTC.